The next 31 T cell receptor beta chains were all read from a single sample in a study of cytomegalovirus exposure and HLA in healthy donors. It was with 60 Vbeta and 13 Jbeta primers that the PCR ran. Sequencing was performed with immunoSEQ multiplex PCR; in TCRdb, only in-frame clones are kept and a portion is missing. In the table there are around 180,000 clones, around 80% of which are singletons. Source material: PBMCs. These receptors all stem from a woman aged 35 to 49 in good health and CMV-seronegative.

Here the CDR3 reads CASSYSTGNSPLHF. CDR3 nucleotides: TGTGCCAGCAGTTACTCGACGGGAAATTCACCCCTCCACTTT. This sequence joins TRBV6-5 and TRBJ1-6; the D is unclear. The CDR3 is made up of 14 amino acids. The germline V gene encodes CDR1 MNHEY and CDR2 SVGAGI. The V end was cut by 0 bases, the J end by 7 bases, with 7 bases between.

This clone appeared a few times. The chain recombines TRBV7-9 with TRBJ2-1, with a weak D call TRBD2 (5 bases). The CDR3 spans 15 residues. Looked up from germline, CDR1 is SEHNR and CDR2 is FQNEAQ (reference sequence). V was pared by 5 bases and J by 4 bases, with 15 bases between. CDR3 region: CASSPRGSGYNEQFF. CDR3 sequence (DNA): TGTGCCAGCAGCCCCCGAGGAAGCGGTTACAATGAGCAGTTCTTC. Looking up the rest from reference TRBV7-9 and TRBJ2-1 gives the full variable domain: DTGVSQNPRHKITKRGQNVTFRCDPISEHNRLYWYRQTLGQGPEFLTYFQNEAQLEKSRLLSDRFSAERPKGSFSTLEIQRTEQGDSAMYLCASSPRGSGYNEQFFGPGTRLTVL.

V is TRBV19 and J is TRBJ1-5; tentative D call: TRBD1 (6 bases). With 11 bases removed from V and 6 bases from J, the gap between germline ends came to 17 bases. The germline gives CDR1 LNHDA, CDR2 SQIVND (reference sequence). The CDR3 covers 13 residues. The CDR3 DNA sequence: TGTGCCTCTGCCGGGGGGCCCACTCAGCCCCAGCATTTT. This translates into CASAGGPTQPQHF. The full variable domain, its missing parts supplied by reference TRBV19 and TRBJ1-5, is DGGITQSPKYLFRKEGQNVTLSCEQNLNHDAMYWYRQDPGQGLRLIYYSQIVNDFQKGDIAEGYSVSREKKESFPLTVTSAQKNPTAFYLCASAGGPTQPQHFGDGTRLSIL.

The chain combines TRBV9 with TRBJ1-2; no firm D call. The CDR3 is 14 residues long. V lost 0 bases, J lost 2 bases, and 8 bases lay in between. Germline V gene data show CDR1 as SGDLS and CDR2 as YYNGEE. CDR3 coding DNA: TGTGCCAGCAGCGTAGGACCCGGGAACTATGGCTACACCTTC. Amino acids: CASSVGPGNYGYTF.

The gene calls are TRBV6-5 and TRBJ1-5; D not resolved. Germline V gene data show CDR1 as MNHEY and CDR2 as SVGAGI. The CDR3 is 13 amino acids. V was shortened by 5 bases and J by 5 bases, with 10 bases between the two germline ends. DNA of the CDR3: TGTGCCAGCAGTCGGGAGTTCGATCAGCCCCAGCATTTT. Translated: CASSREFDQPQHF.

The V gene is TRBV5-1, the J gene TRBJ2-7; 9 bases map to TRBD2. The CDR3 length is 18 residues. The germline CDR1 and CDR2 sequences are SGHRS and YFSETQ. CDR3 sequence (DNA): TGCGCCAGCAGCTTAATGCCAGCGGGAGGATCCAGCTCCTACGATCAGTACGTC. Its protein product is CASSLMPAGGSSSYDQYV.

V is TRBV6-1 and J is TRBJ2-7, with TRBD1 matching over 7 bases. The junction had 7 bases not matched to a gene; V was cut back by 6 bases and J by 5 bases. Per the germline V gene, CDR1 is MNHNS and CDR2 is SASEGT. This CDR3 comprises 13 residues. The CDR3 DNA sequence: TGTGCCAGCAGGGTACGACAGGGAAACGAGCAGTACGTC. It translates to CASRVRQGNEQYV.

This chain joins TRBV13 and TRBJ2-1, with 9 bases identical to TRBD2. Germline V gene sequence: CDR1 PRHDT, CDR2 FYEKMQ (reference sequence). This CDR3 contains 17 residues. V was clipped by 1 base and J by 7 bases; unmatched bases: 11. This CDR3 reads CASSLVGGRARGNEQFF. For the CDR3, the DNA is TGTGCCAGCAGCTTAGTAGGCGGGAGGGCCCGGGGTAATGAGCAGTTCTTC.

The chain employs TRBV7-3 and TRBJ2-1; 8 bases fit TRBD2. Per germline, CDR1 SGHTA and CDR2 FQGTGA. The V and J ends lost 1 base and 7 bases, in that order; junction bases with no gene match: 15. This CDR3 contains 18 residues. In nucleotides, the CDR3 is TGTGCCAGCAGCTTAAGGGGGGCGGGACTAGTGTCAGGGAATGAGCAGTTCTTC. Residues: CASSLRGAGLVSGNEQFF.

The chain has TRBV27 and TRBJ1-2; 10 bases map to TRBD1. The CDR3 has 16 residues. Germline CDR1 reads MNHEY; CDR2 reads SMNVEV (reference sequence). The junction had 11 bases not matched to a gene; V was cut back by 5 bases and J by 5 bases. The CDR3 sequence is CASSHSQGQGLYGYTF. Here the CDR3 DNA reads TGTGCCAGCAGTCATTCCCAGGGACAGGGGCTTTATGGCTACACCTTC.

The chain recombines TRBV29-1 with TRBJ1-1, with D tentatively TRBD1 (5 bases). With 5 bases removed from V and 2 bases from J, the gap between germline ends came to 9 bases. Germline V gene data show CDR1 as SQVTM and CDR2 as ANQGSEA. The CDR3 totals 12 residues. CDR3 in amino acids: CSVLRVNTEAFF. The CDR3 coding sequence is TGCAGCGTTCTCAGGGTAAACACTGAAGCTTTCTTT.

The chain has TRBV9 and TRBJ2-1; D may be TRBD1 (6 bases). This CDR3 has 13 residues. The germline V and J ends were trimmed by 4 bases and 10 bases, with 15 bases remaining between them. Germline V gene lookup returns CDR1 SGDLS and CDR2 YYNGEE. In DNA, the CDR3 is TGTGCCAGCAGCTTCGCAGGGGAAGAGGAGCAGTTCTTC. Translated: CASSFAGEEEQFF. Complete variable domain (other parts from reference TRBV9 and TRBJ2-1): DSGVTQTPKHLITATGQRVTLRCSPRSGDLSVYWYQQSLDQGLQFLIQYYNGEERAKGNILERFSAQQFPDLHSELNLSSLELGDSALYFCASSFAGEEEQFFGPGTRLTVL.

This clone came up once. Other DNA sequences in this specimen translate into the identical CDR3. The chain carries TRBV9 and TRBJ2-3, with 8 bases lining up with TRBD2. Germline CDR1 reads SGDLS; CDR2 reads YYNGEE. Losses at the gene ends were 0 bases for V and 3 bases for J; bases not matched to a gene: 6. CDR3 length: 16 amino acids. CDR3 residues: CASSVDSGRATDTQYF. In DNA form, the CDR3 reads TGTGCCAGCAGCGTAGATTCCGGGAGGGCGACAGATACGCAGTATTTT. Based on the CDR3 plus reference TRBV9 and TRBJ2-3, the full variable domain is DSGVTQTPKHLITATGQRVTLRCSPRSGDLSVYWYQQSLDQGLQFLIQYYNGEERAKGNILERFSAQQFPDLHSELNLSSLELGDSALYFCASSVDSGRATDTQYFGPGTRLTVL.

The J gene is TRBJ2-1, the V gene TRBV11-2; 13 bases are shared with TRBD2. The V gene end was trimmed by 3 bases and the J gene end by 8 bases; junction bases not matched to a gene: 4. CDR1 is SGHAT, CDR2 FQNNGV, per germline. This CDR3 is built from 15 residues. The CDR3 DNA reads TGTGCCAGCAGCTTTGGACTAGCGGGAGCTGATGAGCAGTTCTTC. The encoded protein is CASSFGLAGADEQFF.

There are a few counts of this clone. The chain is built from TRBV6-6 and TRBJ2-2; 7 bases agree with TRBD2. This CDR3 contains 15 residues. V shed 6 bases and J 4 bases; nucleotides not matched to a gene: 8. From germline, CDR1 is MNHNY and CDR2 SVGAGI (reference sequence). CDR3 in DNA: TGTGCCAGCAGCCGAGGACTAGTTAGCACCGGGGAGCTGTTTTTT. It encodes CASSRGLVSTGELFF.

The chain recombines TRBV7-8 with TRBJ1-2; possible D gene TRBD1, 6 bases. There are 16 residues in the CDR3. Trimming removed 3 bases from V and 6 bases from J, with 20 bases in between. CDR1 and CDR2 from the germline V gene are SGHVS and FQNEAQ. The CDR3 reads CASSLESSGDGHGYTF. The CDR3 DNA is TGTGCCAGCAGCTTGGAATCCTCAGGGGACGGTCATGGCTACACCTTC. The entire variable domain, with the rest obtained from reference TRBV7-8 and TRBJ1-2, is as follows: GAGVSQSPRYKVAKRGQDVALRCDPISGHVSLFWYQQALGQGPEFLTYFQNEAQLDKSGLPSDRFFAERPEGSVSTLKIQRTQQEDSAVYLCASSLESSGDGHGYTFGSGTRLTVV.

This clone showed up just once. V is TRBV7-2 and J is TRBJ1-1; weak D call: TRBD1 (6 bases). There are 15 residues in the CDR3. The germline gives CDR1 SGHTA, CDR2 FQGNSA. With 0 bases removed from V and 7 bases from J, the gap between germline ends came to 15 bases. This chain's CDR3 is CASSLAGAGWGEAFF. The CDR3 DNA reads as TGTGCCAGCAGCTTAGCGGGGGCCGGGTGGGGTGAAGCTTTCTTT.

The V call is TRBV7-8, the J call TRBJ1-5, with a weak D call TRBD1 (5 bases). Per the germline V gene, CDR1 is SGHVS and CDR2 is FQNEAQ. The ends were cut back, 0 bases at V and 5 bases at J, with 8 bases in the middle. The CDR3 covers 14 residues. The CDR3 here is CASSLAGLDQPQHF. The DNA for the CDR3 is TGTGCCAGCAGCTTAGCGGGGCTGGATCAGCCCCAGCATTTT.

The chain carries TRBV7-6 and TRBJ2-7, with a weak D call TRBD2 (5 bases). V was cut by 0 bases and J by 0 bases, with 9 bases left in between. The CDR3 contains 15 residues. CDR1 and CDR2 from the germline V gene are SGHVS and FNYEAQ. Here the CDR3 reads CASSLALGGSYEQYF. DNA of the CDR3: TGTGCCAGCAGCTTAGCGCTAGGAGGCTCCTACGAGCAGTACTTC.

The chain links TRBV7-2 to TRBJ2-7; 11 bases agree with TRBD2. The J call is uncertain, as TRBJ2-1 better fits the DNA end. Germline values: CDR1 SGHTA, CDR2 FQGNSA. This CDR3 spans 15 amino acids. CDR3 region: CASRVTSGNYNEQFF. The CDR3 DNA reads TGTGCCAGCAGGGTGACTAGCGGGAACTACAATGAGCAGTTCTTC.

The J gene is TRBJ2-7, the V gene TRBV7-2; weak D call: TRBD1 (6 bases). This CDR3 contains 13 residues. The V end was cut by 6 bases, the J end by 1 base, with 10 bases between. Germline V gene sequence: CDR1 SGHTA, CDR2 FQGNSA. In DNA, the CDR3 is TGTGCCAGCAGATCTGACAGGTCCTACGAGCAGTACTTC. Translation: CASRSDRSYEQYF.

The chain combines TRBV7-5 with TRBJ1-1. TRBV7-5 is a known pseudogene. The CDR3 runs to 15 residues. The CDR3 region has the DNA TGTGTCAGAAGCCCCCCCCGGGGAGGGAACACTGAAGCTTTCTTT. It is translated as CVRSPPRGGNTEAFF.

This clone was recorded a few times. The chain carries TRBV9 and TRBJ2-2; D gene uncertain. V was trimmed by 0 bases and J by 4 bases, leaving 10 bases between them. The CDR3 has 15 residues. From germline, CDR1 is SGDLS and CDR2 YYNGEE. The CDR3 region has the DNA TGTGCCAGCAGCGTAGGGTCAGCGATCACCGGGGAGCTGTTTTTT. Translation: CASSVGSAITGELFF.

This clone was seen more than once but under ten times. This chain uses TRBV28 with TRBJ2-5, with TRBD2 as a possible D gene (7 bases). The CDR3 is made up of 15 amino acids. The germline CDR1 and CDR2 sequences are MDHEN and SYDVKM. The V and J ends lost 3 bases and 3 bases respectively, with 14 bases between them. The CDR3 loop reads CASSFGGRGEETQYF. For the CDR3, the DNA is TGTGCCAGCAGTTTTGGAGGGAGGGGGGAAGAGACCCAGTACTTC.

This chain links TRBV5-4 with TRBJ2-1; maybe TRBD2 (5 bases). Germline V gives CDR1 SGHNT, CDR2 YYREEE (reference sequence). The V and J ends lost 1 base and 2 bases respectively, with 13 bases between them. This CDR3 has 16 amino acids. DNA of the CDR3: TGTGCCAGCAGCTTGTTTCAAGCGGAGGCCTACAATGAGCAGTTCTTC. Its translation is CASSLFQAEAYNEQFF.

The V and J genes are TRBV7-2 and TRBJ1-5; D remains unclear. Trimming removed 1 base from V and 5 bases from J, with 6 bases in between. The CDR3 sequence is 13 residues long. Per germline, CDR1 SGHTA and CDR2 FQGNSA. The CDR3 sequence is CASSLVSDQPQHF. In DNA, the CDR3 is TGTGCCAGCAGCTTAGTTTCGGATCAGCCCCAGCATTTT.

With regard to this clone: At one end the junction does not follow the germline gene, possibly because of a read error. The chain employs TRBV7-9 and TRBJ1-5, with 8 bases identical to TRBD1. CDR1 SEHNR and CDR2 FQNEAQ come from the germline V gene (reference sequence). The CDR3 extends over 16 amino acids. Here the CDR3 DNA reads TGTTCCAGCAGCTCGACAGGGGCAGGAAGCAATCAGCCCCAGCATTTT. Translated: CSSSSTGAGSNQPQHF.

The chain uses TRBV7-2 and TRBJ2-2; possible D gene TRBD2, 6 bases. Deletions cut 10 bases from V and 5 bases from J, with 20 bases between. This CDR3 contains 15 residues. Per germline, CDR1 SGHTA and CDR2 FQGNSA. The CDR3 sequence is CATPAEGRGTGELFF. The CDR3 DNA sequence: TGTGCCACCCCGGCGGAGGGGCGTGGGACCGGGGAGCTGTTTTTT.

The chain employs TRBV7-9 and TRBJ2-5; TRBD2 agrees at 10 bases. This CDR3 has 15 residues. The germline CDR1 and CDR2 sequences are SEHNR and FQNEAQ (reference sequence). Trimming took 0 bases from V and 3 from J; bases not matched to a gene: 1. The CDR3 region is CASSLALAGEETQYF. CDR3 coding DNA: TGTGCCAGCAGCTTAGCCCTAGCGGGAGAAGAGACCCAGTACTTC.

The chain carries TRBV5-6 and TRBJ1-2, with a possible D match to TRBD1 (5 bases). In germline, CDR1 is SGHDT, CDR2 YYEEEE. This CDR3 comprises 14 residues. Trimming pared 1 base from V and 6 bases from J, leaving 13 bases between. The CDR3 nucleotides are TGTGCCAGCAGCTTGTATTGGACAAGCGATGGCTACACCTTC. Residues: CASSLYWTSDGYTF.

This chain joins TRBV9 and TRBJ2-7; D unclear. CDR3 length: 14 amino acids. The V end lost 3 bases, the J end lost 7 bases, and 17 bases lay between the germline ends. Germline V lookup: CDR1 SGDLS, CDR2 YYNGEE. The CDR3: CASSEPPSFGEQYF. CDR3 DNA: TGTGCCAGCAGCGAGCCGCCTAGTTTCGGGGAGCAGTACTTC.